This entry concerns a single T cell receptor (beta chain). No antigen is known for it. This specimen comes from a study of response to subunit inactivated influenza vaccine. Whole-study findings and limits: There was a suggestion from the authors that each seasonal influenza vaccination recruits few new T cells.

This CDR3 is built from 12 residues. The V end was cut by 2 bases, the J end by 2 bases, with 6 bases between. Germline V gene data show CDR1 as SQVTM and CDR2 as ANQGSEA. TCRdb re-derived calls from the RT-PCR reads in MiXCR, one entry per CDR3 protein. Here the sample spans hundreds of thousands of distinct CDR3 sequences, under 20% being singletons. This receptor was obtained from a man aged 45-65 years who received an inactivated influenza vaccine. The starting material was PBMCs from blood, obtained around 5 days after vaccination. The chain combines TRBV29-1 with TRBJ1-2; D is unclear. The CDR3 DNA follows: TGCAGCGTTGAAACGGGGAACTATGGCTACACCTTC. It specifies CSVETGNYGYTF.